One sample yielded the 2 T cell receptor beta chains listed below, sequenced in a study of T-cell memory formation after mild COVID-19. MiXCR, applied by TCRdb to the 5' RACE reads, yields one record per CDR3 protein. The sample holds about 170,000 distinct CDR3 sequences; over 10% are singletons and the top ten take approximately 3.6%. The sequencing sample was made of PBMCs or a T cell subset sorted from them (not recorded which). The receptors were sampled from a man between 18 and 35 years old who had mild COVID-19 (a few samples of this study predate the infection). Cell type and time point are not known.

This clonotype was picked up a small number of times. The chain joins TRBV4-3 to TRBJ2-2; D unclear. Germline CDR1 LGHNA, CDR2 YSLEER. V was trimmed by 0 bases and J by 3 bases, leaving 5 bases between them. This CDR3 region has 14 residues. CDR3 loop: CASSQDAYTGELFF. For the CDR3, the DNA is TGCGCCAGCAGCCAAGATGCATACACCGGGGAGCTGTTTTTT.

This clonotype was counted between two and nine times. The chain joins TRBV6-2 or TRBV6-3 to TRBJ1-6; maybe TRBD1 (6 bases). Trimming shortened V by 2 bases and J by 7 bases, and 9 bases separated the two germline ends. Germline CDR1 and CDR2: MNHEY and SVGEGT. CDR3 size: 14 residues. This CDR3 reads CASSYGQRNSPLHF. The CDR3 bases are TGTGCCAGCAGTTACGGACAGAGAAATTCACCCCTCCACTTT.